Shown below are 18 T cell receptor beta chains from a single sample sequenced in a study of T cell repertoires in cytomegalovirus infection. TCRdb ran MiXCR on the reads and lists one entry per CDR3 protein. The table has approximately 390,000 distinct CDR3 sequences, about 35% seen once. Their specific antigens are unknown. Specimen: cultured PBMCs, collected from culture after CMV antigen stimulation. The receptors were sampled from a human donor in good health (CMV status not recorded). Some clones in this sample may be carry-over from other donors' samples.

The V gene is TRBV29-1, the J gene TRBJ2-2; unclear D gene. V was cut by 4 bases and J by 2 bases, with 11 bases left in between. The CDR3 runs 14 residues. Germline CDR1 SQVTM, CDR2 ANQGSEA. The CDR3 region has the DNA TGCAGCGTTGCCGCACAGACTAACACCGGGGAGCTGTTTTTT. It specifies CSVAAQTNTGELFF.

This clonotype was seen a few times. The chain uses TRBV6-1 and TRBJ2-3; no definite D call. CDR1 is MNHNS and CDR2 is SASEGT in the germline V gene. V was pared by 7 bases and J by 0 bases, with 17 bases between. CDR3 size: 16 residues. CDR3 protein: CASTTEKNTSTDTQYF. DNA for the CDR3: TGTGCCAGCACAACTGAAAAAAACACCAGCACAGATACGCAGTATTTT.

This clonotype was counted ten times or more. The J gene is TRBJ2-6, the V gene TRBV7-9; 12 bases map to TRBD2. The V segment lost 4 bases and the J segment 0 bases; nucleotides outside the gene matches: 7. Per germline, CDR1 SEHNR and CDR2 FQNEAQ (reference sequence). The CDR3 runs 19 residues. CDR3 in amino acids: CASSSTSGRLLSGANVLTF. CDR3 coding DNA: TGTGCCAGCAGCTCGACTAGCGGGAGACTCCTCTCTGGGGCCAACGTCCTGACTTTC.

This rearrangement joins TRBV20-1 to TRBJ2-1, with 9 bases lining up with TRBD1. In germline, CDR1 is DFQATT, CDR2 SNEGSKA (reference sequence). The V and J ends lost 4 bases and 16 bases, in that order; junction bases with no gene match: 8. The CDR3 extends over 11 amino acids. CDR3 sequence (DNA): TGCAGTGCTACAGTTCGACAGGGGGTATTCTTC. Protein: CSATVRQGVFF.

This clonotype was picked up a small number of times. The CDR3 DNA reads TGTGCCTGGAGAATGAACACTGAAGCTTTCTTT. This translates into CAWRMNTEAFF. The V gene is TRBV30, the J gene TRBJ1-1; no definite D call. The germline gives CDR1 GTSNPN, CDR2 SVGIG (reference sequence). The CDR3 is 11 amino acids. The V and J ends lost 3 bases and 0 bases respectively, with 2 bases between them.

This chain connects TRBV7-6 to TRBJ2-2, with D tentatively TRBD1 (6 bases). V was clipped by 6 bases and J by 5 bases, with 13 bases between them. Germline V lookup: CDR1 SGHVS, CDR2 FNYEAQ. The CDR3 is 14 amino acids. CDR3 sequence: CASRPGQRTGELFF. CDR3 nucleotide sequence: TGTGCCAGCAGACCCGGACAGCGGACCGGGGAGCTGTTTTTT.

The chain links TRBV6-2 or TRBV6-3 to TRBJ1-1, with no clear D. CDR1 is MNHEY, CDR2 SVGEGT, per germline. V lost 9 bases to trimming and J lost 4 bases, with 27 bases between them. This CDR3 has 17 residues. CDR3 nucleotide sequence: TGTGCCAGTCGAAAGGGCCCGACCTTTCTTCTACGCACTGAAGCTTTCTTT. This sequence encodes CASRKGPTFLLRTEAFF.

V gene TRBV7-9 combines with J gene TRBJ2-1, with D perhaps TRBD2 (6 bases). Deletions cut 5 bases from V and 4 bases from J, with 15 bases between. Looked up from germline, CDR1 is SEHNR and CDR2 is FQNEAQ (reference sequence). The CDR3 length is 15 residues. The CDR3 is CASSPPAGIYNEQFF. Written as DNA, the CDR3 is TGTGCCAGCAGCCCTCCGGCGGGGATTTACAATGAGCAGTTCTTC.

This chain connects TRBV20-1 to TRBJ2-5; 14 bases agree with TRBD2. The CDR3 totals 20 residues. Germline V gene sequence: CDR1 DFQATT, CDR2 SNEGSKA (reference sequence). The J segment lost 4 bases and the V segment lost 0 bases, leaving 16 bases of the junction unmatched. The CDR3 spells CSARDLDTSLTSGRGETQYF. The CDR3 DNA follows: TGCAGTGCTAGAGATCTCGATACATCTCTGACTAGCGGGAGGGGAGAGACCCAGTACTTC.

CDR3 protein: CASSLGASGRSTDTQYF. In DNA, the CDR3 is TGTGCCAGCAGCTTGGGGGCTAGCGGGAGGAGCACAGATACGCAGTATTTT. The V and J genes are TRBV5-4 and TRBJ2-3; 11 positions agree with TRBD2. Trimming took 0 bases from V and 0 from J; bases not matched to a gene: 3. This CDR3 is built from 17 residues. CDR1 is SGHNT and CDR2 is YYREEE in the germline V gene (reference sequence).

This chain uses TRBV19 with TRBJ1-5; 7 bases are shared with TRBD1. Trimming removed 5 bases from V and 0 bases from J; junction bases left unmatched: 10. The CDR3 loop spans 17 amino acids. Germline assignment: CDR1 LNHDA and CDR2 SQIVND (reference sequence). The DNA of the CDR3 is TGTGCCAGTAGTCCTGAGGGACAGCTTCATAGCAATCAGCCCCAGCATTTT. This gives the protein CASSPEGQLHSNQPQHF. Based on the CDR3 plus reference TRBV19 and TRBJ1-5, the full variable domain is DGGITQSPKYLFRKEGQNVTLSCEQNLNHDAMYWYRQDPGQGLRLIYYSQIVNDFQKGDIAEGYSVSREKKESFPLTVTSAQKNPTAFYLCASSPEGQLHSNQPQHFGDGTRLSIL.

V gene TRBV5-4 combines with J gene TRBJ2-1; the match to TRBD2 covers 9 bases. Germline CDR1 reads SGHNT; CDR2 reads YYREEE (reference sequence). The CDR3 totals 15 residues. The J segment lost 10 bases and the V segment lost 2 bases, leaving 10 bases of the junction unmatched. The chain's CDR3 is CASSFPSGNAIEQFF. CDR3 sequence (DNA): TGTGCCAGCAGCTTCCCTAGCGGGAATGCGATCGAGCAGTTCTTC.

This clonotype showed up many times. The rearrangement links TRBV7-6 to TRBJ2-6; 12 positions agree with TRBD2. In germline, CDR1 is SGHVS, CDR2 FNYEAQ. J lost 0 bases, V lost 3 bases, and 9 bases had no gene match. The CDR3 has 20 residues. This CDR3 reads CASSFETSGRVGSGANVLTF. CDR3 coding DNA: TGTGCCAGCAGCTTTGAGACTAGCGGGAGAGTAGGCTCTGGGGCCAACGTCCTGACTTTC.

This clonotype was picked up a small number of times. V gene TRBV4-1 combines with J gene TRBJ2-7; no clear D gene. Trimming took off 4 bases at V and 3 bases at J, with 10 bases between the two ends. CDR1 is MGHRA, CDR2 YSYEKL, per germline. CDR3 length equals 13 residues. In DNA form, the CDR3 reads TGCGCCAGCAGCCTCGCCAAGGGCTACGAGCAGTACGTC. Protein product: CASSLAKGYEQYV.

The chain employs TRBV27 and TRBJ1-1; 7 bases align to TRBD1. The CDR3 loop spans 14 amino acids. The V gene end was trimmed by 6 bases and the J gene end by 6 bases; junction bases not matched to a gene: 10. Germline V gene sequence: CDR1 MNHEY, CDR2 SMNVEV (reference sequence). CDR3 nucleotide sequence: TGTGCCAGCAGGGCTCATAGGGGGCTGGCTGAAGCTTTCTTT. It encodes CASRAHRGLAEAFF.

In this sample, this clonotype turned up a few times. The chain carries TRBV7-9 and TRBJ1-4; tentatively, D is TRBD1 (6 bases). Looked up from germline, CDR1 is SEHNR and CDR2 is FQNEAQ (reference sequence). The CDR3 totals 13 residues. The V and J ends lost 4 bases and 8 bases respectively, with 11 bases between them. The CDR3 DNA sequence: TGTGCCAGCAGCTCCTCGGGGGCCGAAAAACTGTTTTTT. This gives the protein CASSSSGAEKLFF.

The chain recombines TRBV28 with TRBJ2-6; 11 bases align to TRBD1. The CDR3 extends over 22 amino acids. Germline CDR1 MDHEN, CDR2 SYDVKM. The ends lost 3 bases at V and 2 bases at J; junction bases unmatched: 18. The DNA for the CDR3 is TGTGCCAGCAGTTTCCCCTGGGATCGAGTGGGACAGGGGGACCCTGGGGCCAACGTCCTGACTTTC. Its translation: CASSFPWDRVGQGDPGANVLTF.

This clonotype turned up a few times. The rearrangement links TRBV4-1 to TRBJ2-2; possibly TRBD1 for D (5 bases). V was pared by 1 base and J by 3 bases, with 12 bases between. This CDR3 comprises 16 residues. Looked up from germline, CDR1 is MGHRA and CDR2 is YSYEKL. The CDR3 DNA is TGCGCCAGCAGCCAAGTCCCATCCAGGGACACCGGGGAGCTGTTTTTT. Translating gives CASSQVPSRDTGELFF.